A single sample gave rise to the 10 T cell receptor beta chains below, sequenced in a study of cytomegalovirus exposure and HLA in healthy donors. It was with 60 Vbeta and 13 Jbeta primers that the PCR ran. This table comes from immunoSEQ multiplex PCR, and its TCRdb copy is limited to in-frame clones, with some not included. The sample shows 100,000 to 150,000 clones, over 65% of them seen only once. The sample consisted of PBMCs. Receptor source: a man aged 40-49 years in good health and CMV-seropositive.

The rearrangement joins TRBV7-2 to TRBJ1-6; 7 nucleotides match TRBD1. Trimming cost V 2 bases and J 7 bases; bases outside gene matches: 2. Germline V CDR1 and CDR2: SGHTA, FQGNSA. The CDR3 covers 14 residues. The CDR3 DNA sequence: TGTGCCAGCAGCTTAAACAGGGGAAATTCACCCCTCCACTTT. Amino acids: CASSLNRGNSPLHF.

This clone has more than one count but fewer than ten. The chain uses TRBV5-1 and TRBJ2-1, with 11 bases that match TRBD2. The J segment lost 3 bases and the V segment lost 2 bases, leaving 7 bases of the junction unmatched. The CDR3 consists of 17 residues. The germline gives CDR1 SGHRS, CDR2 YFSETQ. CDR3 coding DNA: TGCGCCAGCAGCTTAAACCCCGGGACTAGCGGCTACAATGAGCAGTTCTTC. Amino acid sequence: CASSLNPGTSGYNEQFF.

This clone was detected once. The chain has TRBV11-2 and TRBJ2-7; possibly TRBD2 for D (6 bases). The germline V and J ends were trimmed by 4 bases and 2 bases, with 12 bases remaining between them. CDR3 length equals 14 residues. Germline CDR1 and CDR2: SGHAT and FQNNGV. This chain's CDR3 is CASSWASVPYEQYF. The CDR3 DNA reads TGTGCCAGCAGCTGGGCTAGCGTCCCCTACGAGCAGTACTTC.

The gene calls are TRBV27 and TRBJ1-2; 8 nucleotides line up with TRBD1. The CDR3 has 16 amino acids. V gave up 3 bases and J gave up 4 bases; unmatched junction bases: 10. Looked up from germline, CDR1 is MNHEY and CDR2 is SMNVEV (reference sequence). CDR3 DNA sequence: TGTGCCAGCAGTTTCTCCAGGACAGGGATCCCCTATGGCTACACCTTC. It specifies CASSFSRTGIPYGYTF.

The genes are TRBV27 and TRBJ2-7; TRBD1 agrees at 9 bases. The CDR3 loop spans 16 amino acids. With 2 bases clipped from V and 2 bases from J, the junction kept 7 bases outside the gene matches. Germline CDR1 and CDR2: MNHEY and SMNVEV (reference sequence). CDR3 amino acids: CASSLGPGQGAYEQYF. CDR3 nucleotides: TGTGCCAGCAGTTTAGGGCCGGGACAGGGAGCCTACGAGCAGTACTTC.

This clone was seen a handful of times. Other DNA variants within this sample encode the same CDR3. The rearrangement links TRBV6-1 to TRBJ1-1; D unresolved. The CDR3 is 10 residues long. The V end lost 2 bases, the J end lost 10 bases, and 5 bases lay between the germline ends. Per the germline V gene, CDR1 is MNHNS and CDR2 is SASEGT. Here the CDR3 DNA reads TGTGCCAGCAGTGAACGGGGAGCTTTCTTT. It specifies CASSERGAFF.

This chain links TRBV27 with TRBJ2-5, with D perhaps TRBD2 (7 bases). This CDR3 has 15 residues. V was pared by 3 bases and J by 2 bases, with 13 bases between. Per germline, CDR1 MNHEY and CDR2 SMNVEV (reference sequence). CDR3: CASSLGGALQETQYF. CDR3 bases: TGTGCCAGCAGTTTGGGGGGGGCCCTACAAGAGACCCAGTACTTC.

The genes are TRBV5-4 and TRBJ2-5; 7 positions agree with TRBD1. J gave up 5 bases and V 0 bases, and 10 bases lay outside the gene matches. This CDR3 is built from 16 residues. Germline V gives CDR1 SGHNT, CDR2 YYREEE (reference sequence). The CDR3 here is CASSLGETGLGETQYF. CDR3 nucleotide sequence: TGTGCCAGCAGCTTGGGGGAGACAGGGCTGGGGGAGACCCAGTACTTC.

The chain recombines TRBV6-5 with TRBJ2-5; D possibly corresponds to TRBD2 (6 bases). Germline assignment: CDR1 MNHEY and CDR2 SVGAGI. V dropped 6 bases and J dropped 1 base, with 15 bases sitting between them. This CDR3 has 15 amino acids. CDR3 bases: TGTGCCAGCAGACGATATAGCGGAGTCCAAGAGACCCAGTACTTC. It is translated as CASRRYSGVQETQYF.

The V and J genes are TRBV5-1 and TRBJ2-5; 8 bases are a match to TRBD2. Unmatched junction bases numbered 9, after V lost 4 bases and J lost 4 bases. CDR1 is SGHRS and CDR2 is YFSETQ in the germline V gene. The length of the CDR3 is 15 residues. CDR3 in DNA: TGCGCCAGCAGCGTTAGCGGGGCCCCGGGAGAGACCCAGTACTTC. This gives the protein CASSVSGAPGETQYF.